One sample yielded the 10 T cell receptor beta chains listed below, sequenced in a study of blood T cell repertoires in COVID-19. Here immunoSEQ multiplex PCR was the method, and the copy in TCRdb shows in-frame clones only, minus some. There are about 440,000 clones in the sample; 90% occur only once, and about 0.6% lies in the top ten. The sequenced material came from PBMCs or T cells enriched from blood (not recorded which). The source is a man younger than 35 who had recovered from COVID-19.

Notes on this clone: Other DNA sequences in this sample translate to the same CDR3. The chain is built from TRBV4-1 and TRBJ1-1; D gene unclear. The V gene lost 1 base and the J gene lost 0 bases, with 6 bases spanning the gap. This CDR3 comprises 14 residues. Germline CDR1 and CDR2: MGHRA and YSYEKL. The CDR3 nucleotides are TGCGCCAGCAGCCAAGGTCGGGTGAACACTGAAGCTTTCTTT. Translating gives CASSQGRVNTEAFF.

This clone has a single count. One end of the junction fails to match germline, which may point to a read error. The CDR3, as DNA: TGTGCCAGCAACTTAGAGGGGTTCGCAGATACGCAGTATTTT. Protein: CASNLEGFADTQYF. This chain uses TRBV11-1 with TRBJ2-3; the D call may be TRBD1 or TRBD2 (5 bases each). CDR3 length: 14 amino acids. Germline CDR1 reads SGHAT; CDR2 reads FQDESV (reference sequence). Looking up the rest from reference TRBV11-1 and TRBJ2-3 gives the full variable domain: EAEVAQSPRYKITEKSQAVAFWCDPISGHATLYWYRQILGQGPELLVQFQDESVVDDSQLPKDRFSAERLKGVDSTLKIQPAELGDSAMYLCASNLEGFADTQYFGPGTRLTVL.

The table lists this clone with a few counts. This chain uses TRBV5-5 with TRBJ1-6, with TRBD1 as a possible D gene (6 bases). CDR1 and CDR2 (germline): SGHKS, YYEKEE (reference sequence). This CDR3 comprises 15 residues. V lost 6 bases to trimming and J lost 7 bases, with 17 bases between them. CDR3 loop: CASTRTGKGNSPLHF. In nucleotides, the CDR3 is TGTGCCAGCACCCGAACAGGGAAGGGGAATTCACCCCTCCACTTT.

The chain combines TRBV19 with TRBJ2-7, with 7 bases that match TRBD2. The CDR3 spans 14 residues. Germline assignment: CDR1 LNHDA and CDR2 SQIVND (reference sequence). Trimming at V came to 9 bases and at J to 0 bases, leaving 8 bases not matched to a gene. Here the CDR3 DNA reads TGTGCCAGCCGACCTAGCGGTAGCTCCTACGAGCAGTACTTC. Protein product: CASRPSGSSYEQYF.

In this sample, this clone turned up once. This chain uses TRBV7-2 with TRBJ2-6, with a possible D match to TRBD1 (6 bases). CDR3 size: 16 residues. The germline V gene has CDR1 SGHTA and CDR2 FQGNSA. Trimming left V 5 bases short and J 1 base short, with 12 bases between. CDR3 nucleotide sequence: TGTGCCAGCAGCAGTCAGGGGTATTCTGGGGCCAACGTCCTGACTTTC. Translated: CASSSQGYSGANVLTF.

This rearrangement joins TRBV5-1 to TRBJ1-1; TRBD1 matches at 9 bases. The CDR3 runs 17 residues. The V segment lost 2 bases and the J segment 11 bases; nucleotides outside the gene matches: 19. Germline CDR1 reads SGHRS; CDR2 reads YFSETQ. The chain's CDR3 is CASSFTIQPEQGARAFF. CDR3 DNA: TGCGCCAGCAGCTTTACCATTCAACCAGAACAGGGGGCGAGGGCTTTCTTT.

J is TRBJ1-2 and V is TRBV13; TRBD1 might be the D (6 bases). V was pared by 4 bases and J by 12 bases, with 21 bases between. CDR1 and CDR2 (germline): PRHDT, FYEKMQ (reference sequence). This CDR3 spans 14 amino acids. Here the CDR3 DNA reads TGTGCCAGCAGCTCCTTGGACAGATTCCTTGGGAACACCTTC. It encodes CASSSLDRFLGNTF.

This clone turned up a few times. The V gene is TRBV3-1 (or the pseudogene TRBV3-2), the J gene TRBJ1-1; D possibly corresponds to TRBD1 (5 bases). Trimming cost V 6 bases and J 6 bases, with 14 bases left between them. From germline, CDR1 is LGHDT and CDR2 YNNKEL (reference sequence). This CDR3 region has 13 residues. CDR3 amino acids: CASSPRVFAEAFF. CDR3 bases: TGTGCCAGCAGTCCCAGGGTGTTCGCTGAAGCTTTCTTT.

The rearrangement joins TRBV18 to TRBJ1-2, with D hard to call. V was clipped by 5 bases and J by 6 bases, with 7 bases between them. Per the germline V gene, CDR1 is KGHSH and CDR2 is LQKENI. The CDR3 has 11 amino acids. Here the CDR3 DNA reads TGTGCCAGCTCAGGGCCCAATGGCTACACCTTC. Its protein product is CASSGPNGYTF.

The sample holds a few counts of this clone. The V and J genes are TRBV2 and TRBJ2-1, with 14 bases matching TRBD2. The V gene end was trimmed by 6 bases and the J gene end by 6 bases; junction bases not matched to a gene: 4. The CDR3 covers 15 residues. Germline V gene lookup returns CDR1 SNHLY and CDR2 FYNNEI. CDR3: CASSAGLAGANEQFF. As DNA, the CDR3 is TGTGCCAGCAGCGCGGGACTAGCGGGAGCCAATGAGCAGTTCTTC.